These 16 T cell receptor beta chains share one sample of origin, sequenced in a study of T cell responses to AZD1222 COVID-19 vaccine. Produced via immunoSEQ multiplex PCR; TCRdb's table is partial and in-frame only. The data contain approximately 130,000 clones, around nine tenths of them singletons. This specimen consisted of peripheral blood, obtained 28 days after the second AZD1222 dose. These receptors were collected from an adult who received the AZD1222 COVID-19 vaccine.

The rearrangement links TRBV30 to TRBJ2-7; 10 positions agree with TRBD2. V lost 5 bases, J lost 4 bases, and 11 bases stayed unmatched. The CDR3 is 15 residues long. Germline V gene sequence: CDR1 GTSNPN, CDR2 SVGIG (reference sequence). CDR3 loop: CAWRKKLAGTYEQYF. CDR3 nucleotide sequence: TGTGCCTGGCGCAAGAAACTAGCGGGAACTTACGAGCAGTACTTC.

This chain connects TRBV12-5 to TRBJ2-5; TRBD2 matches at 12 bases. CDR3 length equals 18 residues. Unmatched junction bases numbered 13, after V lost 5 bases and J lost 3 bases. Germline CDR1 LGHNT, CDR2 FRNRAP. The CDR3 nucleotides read TGTGCTAGTGGTCCCTCCCCCCCTAGCGGGAGGGTAAAAGAGACCCAGTACTTC. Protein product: CASGPSPPSGRVKETQYF.

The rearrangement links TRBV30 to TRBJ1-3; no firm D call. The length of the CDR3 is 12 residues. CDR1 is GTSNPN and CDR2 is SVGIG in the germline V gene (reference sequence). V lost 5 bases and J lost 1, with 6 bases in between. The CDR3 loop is CAWRESGNTIYF. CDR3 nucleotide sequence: TGTGCCTGGCGGGAATCTGGAAACACCATATATTTT.

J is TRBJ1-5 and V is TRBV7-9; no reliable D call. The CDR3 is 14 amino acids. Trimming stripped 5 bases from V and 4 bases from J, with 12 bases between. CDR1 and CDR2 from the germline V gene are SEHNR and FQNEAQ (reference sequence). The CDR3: CASSLQNGNQPQHF. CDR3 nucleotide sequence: TGTGCCAGCAGCCTACAAAATGGGAATCAGCCCCAGCATTTT.

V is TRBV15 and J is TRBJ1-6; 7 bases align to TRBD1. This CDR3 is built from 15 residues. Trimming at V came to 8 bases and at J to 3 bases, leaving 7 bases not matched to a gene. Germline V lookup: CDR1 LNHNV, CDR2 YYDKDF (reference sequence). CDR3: CATRRDSVYNSPLHF. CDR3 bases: TGTGCCACCCGCCGGGACAGTGTCTATAATTCACCCCTCCACTTT.

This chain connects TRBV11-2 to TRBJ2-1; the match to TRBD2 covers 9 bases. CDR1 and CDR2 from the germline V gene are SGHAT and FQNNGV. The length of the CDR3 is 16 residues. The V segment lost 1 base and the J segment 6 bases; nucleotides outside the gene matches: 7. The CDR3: CASSLAGTSRPNEQFF. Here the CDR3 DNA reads TGTGCCAGCAGCTTAGCCGGGACTAGCAGACCCAATGAGCAGTTCTTC.

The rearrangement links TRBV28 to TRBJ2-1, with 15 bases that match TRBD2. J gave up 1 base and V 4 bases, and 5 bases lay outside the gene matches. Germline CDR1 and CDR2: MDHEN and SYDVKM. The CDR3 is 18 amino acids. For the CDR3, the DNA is TGTGCCAGCAGTTGGACTAGCGGGAGGGCGGGGTCCTACAATGAGCAGTTCTTC. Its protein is CASSWTSGRAGSYNEQFF. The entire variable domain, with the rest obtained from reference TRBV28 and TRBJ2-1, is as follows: DVKVTQSSRYLVKRTGEKVFLECVQDMDHENMFWYRQDPGLGLRLIYFSYDVKMKEKGDIPEGYSVSREKKERFSLILESASTNQTSMYLCASSWTSGRAGSYNEQFFGPGTRLTVL.

Here the CDR3 reads CASSYRRALNTEAFF. The CDR3 DNA sequence: TGTGCCAGCAGCTACCGGCGGGCCCTTAACACTGAAGCTTTCTTT. V usage is TRBV3-1 (or the pseudogene TRBV3-2) and J usage is TRBJ1-1; D uncertain. CDR3 length equals 15 residues. The germline CDR1 and CDR2 sequences are LGHDT and YNNKEL (reference sequence). Trimming took 5 bases from V and 2 from J, leaving 15 bases between them.

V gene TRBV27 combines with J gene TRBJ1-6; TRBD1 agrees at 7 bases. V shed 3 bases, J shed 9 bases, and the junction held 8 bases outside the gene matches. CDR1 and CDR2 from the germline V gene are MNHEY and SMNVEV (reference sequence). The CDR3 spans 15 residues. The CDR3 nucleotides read TGTGCCAGCAGTTTTATGACAGGGAATCGTTCACCCCTCCACTTT. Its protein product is CASSFMTGNRSPLHF.

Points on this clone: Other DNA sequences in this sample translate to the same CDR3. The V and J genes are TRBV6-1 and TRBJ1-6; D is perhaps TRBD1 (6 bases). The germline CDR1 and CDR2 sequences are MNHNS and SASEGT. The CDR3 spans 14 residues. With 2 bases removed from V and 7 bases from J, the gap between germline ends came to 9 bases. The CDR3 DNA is TGTGCCAGCAGTGAAATAGGGGGGAATTCACCCCTCCACTTT. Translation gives CASSEIGGNSPLHF.

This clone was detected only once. The CDR3 DNA reads as TGTGCCAGTAGTGCCTACAACAACTCACAGCGGTCACCCCTCCACTTT. The encoded protein is CASSAYNNSQRSPLHF. J is TRBJ1-6 and V is TRBV19; D is ambiguous. The V end lost 5 bases, the J end lost 10 bases, and 21 bases lay between the germline ends. Germline V gene lookup returns CDR1 LNHDA and CDR2 SQIVND (reference sequence). The CDR3 runs to 16 residues.

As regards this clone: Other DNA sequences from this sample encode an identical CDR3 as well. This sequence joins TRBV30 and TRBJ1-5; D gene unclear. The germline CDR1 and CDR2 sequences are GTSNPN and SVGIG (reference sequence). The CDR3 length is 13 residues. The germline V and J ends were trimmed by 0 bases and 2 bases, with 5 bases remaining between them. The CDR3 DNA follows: TGTGCCTGGAGTGTACGGGGCAATCAGCCCCAGCATTTT. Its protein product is CAWSVRGNQPQHF. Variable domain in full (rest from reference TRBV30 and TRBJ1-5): SQTIHQWPATLVQPVGSPLSLECTVEGTSNPNLYWYRQAAGRGLQLLFYSVGIGQISSEVPQNLSASRPQDRQFILSSKKLLLSDSGFYLCAWSVRGNQPQHFGDGTRLSIL.

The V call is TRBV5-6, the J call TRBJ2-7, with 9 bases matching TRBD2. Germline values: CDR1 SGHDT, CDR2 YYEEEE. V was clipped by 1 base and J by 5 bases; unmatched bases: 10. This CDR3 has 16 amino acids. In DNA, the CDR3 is TGTGCCAGCAGCTTGAGTAGCGGGAGTAGAATCCACGAGCAGTACTTC. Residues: CASSLSSGSRIHEQYF. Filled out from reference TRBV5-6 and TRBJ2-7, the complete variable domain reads DAGVTQSPTHLIKTRGQQVTLRCSPKSGHDTVSWYQQALGQGPQFIFQYYEEEERQRGNFPDRFSGHQFPNYSSELNVNALLLGDSALYLCASSLSSGSRIHEQYFGPGTRLTVT.

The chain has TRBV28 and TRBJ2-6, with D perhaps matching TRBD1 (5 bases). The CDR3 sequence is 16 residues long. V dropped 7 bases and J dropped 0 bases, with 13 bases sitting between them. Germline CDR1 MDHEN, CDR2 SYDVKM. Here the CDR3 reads CASTPSGASGANVLTF. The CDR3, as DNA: TGTGCCAGCACCCCCTCTGGGGCCTCTGGGGCCAACGTCCTGACTTTC.

CDR3 coding DNA: TGTGCCAGCAGCTTAGATGGGGGCCGAACTGGAGCTAACTATGGCTACACCTTC. This sequence encodes CASSLDGGRTGANYGYTF. The chain couples TRBV11-2 to TRBJ1-2; a weak D match, TRBD1 (6 bases). The CDR3 spans 18 residues. CDR1 and CDR2 (germline): SGHAT, FQNNGV. Trimming took off 0 bases at V and 0 bases at J, with 17 bases between the two ends.

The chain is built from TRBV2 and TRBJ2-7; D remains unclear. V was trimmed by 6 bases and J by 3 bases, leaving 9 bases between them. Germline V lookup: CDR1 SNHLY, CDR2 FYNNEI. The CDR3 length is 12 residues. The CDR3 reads CASRVEDYEQYF. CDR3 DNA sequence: TGTGCCAGCAGGGTTGAGGACTACGAGCAGTACTTC.